Presented here are 32 T cell receptor beta chains from one specimen sequenced in a study of cytomegalovirus exposure and HLA in healthy donors. It was with 60 Vbeta and 13 Jbeta primers that the PCR ran. Produced via immunoSEQ multiplex PCR; TCRdb's table is partial and in-frame only. The profile shows around 250,000 clones, around 81% of them singletons. The material sequenced was PBMCs. The receptors come from a woman aged 55-70 years in good health and CMV-seropositive.

The chain links TRBV6-5 to TRBJ1-5; D ambiguous. Per the germline V gene, CDR1 is MNHEY and CDR2 is SVGAGI. The V end was cut by 0 bases, the J end by 4 bases, with 10 bases between. The CDR3 runs to 15 residues. This CDR3 reads CASSYSQSLNQPQHF. CDR3 bases: TGTGCCAGCAGTTACTCACAGAGTCTGAATCAGCCCCAGCATTTT.

The chain recombines TRBV5-6 with TRBJ1-1; 7 bases agree with TRBD1. V was clipped by 3 bases and J by 8 bases; unmatched bases: 7. Germline V lookup: CDR1 SGHDT, CDR2 YYEEEE. CDR3 length: 13 amino acids. CDR3: CASSSTRTGEAFF. As DNA, the CDR3 is TGTGCCAGCAGCTCTACCAGGACAGGAGAAGCTTTCTTT.

The rearrangement uses TRBV29-1 and TRBJ2-3; the match to TRBD2 covers 13 bases. After removal of 4 bases from V and 3 bases from J, the junction contained 1 base not matched to a gene. Germline CDR1 and CDR2: SQVTM and ANQGSEA. There are 14 residues in the CDR3. The CDR3 nucleotides read TGCAGCGTTGGGACTAGCGGGAGAACAGATACGCAGTATTTT. It is translated as CSVGTSGRTDTQYF.

J is TRBJ2-7 and V is TRBV6-1; TRBD1 matches at 8 bases. The junction had 5 bases not matched to a gene; V was cut back by 5 bases and J by 2 bases. Per the germline V gene, CDR1 is MNHNS and CDR2 is SASEGT. CDR3 length: 14 residues. The CDR3 region has the DNA TGTGCCAGCAGTTTTCCGACAGGGGCCTACGAGCAGTACTTC. It encodes CASSFPTGAYEQYF.

The V call is TRBV12-5, the J call TRBJ1-1; TRBD1 aligns across 10 bases. J was trimmed by 7 bases and V by 5 bases; bases with no gene match: 10. This CDR3 is built from 15 residues. The germline gives CDR1 LGHNT, CDR2 FRNRAP. CDR3 protein: CASGRGQGESGEAFF. The DNA for the CDR3 is TGTGCTAGTGGTCGCGGACAGGGGGAGAGTGGTGAAGCTTTCTTT.

The rearrangement links TRBV19 to TRBJ2-7, with 10 nucleotides matching TRBD1. CDR1 LNHDA and CDR2 SQIVND come from the germline V gene (reference sequence). CDR3 length: 15 amino acids. V was pared by 5 bases and J by 2 bases, with 6 bases of the junction left unmatched. The CDR3 coding sequence is TGTGCCAGTAGTGTGGGACAGGGGACCCCCTACGAGCAGTACTTC. Translating it yields CASSVGQGTPYEQYF.

This sequence joins TRBV2 and TRBJ1-2; the match to TRBD1 covers 7 bases. The CDR3 runs to 14 residues. The germline CDR1 and CDR2 sequences are SNHLY and FYNNEI. The junction had 8 bases not matched to a gene; V was cut back by 3 bases and J by 7 bases. The CDR3 reads CASSDVTGASGYTF. The CDR3 DNA follows: TGTGCCAGCAGTGACGTTACAGGGGCGAGTGGCTACACCTTC. The full variable domain, in which reference TRBV2 and TRBJ1-2 provide the parts outside the CDR3, is EPEVTQTPSHQVTQMGQEVILRCVPISNHLYFYWYRQILGQKVEFLVSFYNNEISEKSEIFDDQFSVERPDGSNFTLKIRSTKLEDSAMYFCASSDVTGASGYTFGSGTRLTVV.

The chain couples TRBV9 to TRBJ2-7, with 11 bases that match TRBD2. V was clipped by 1 base and J by 5 bases; unmatched bases: 11. Germline V lookup: CDR1 SGDLS, CDR2 YYNGEE. This CDR3 contains 17 residues. The DNA for the CDR3 is TGTGCCAGCAGCGTACCATCCTCGGGACTAGCGGACCACGAGCAGTACTTC. This encodes CASSVPSSGLADHEQYF. Supplemented by reference TRBV9 and TRBJ2-7, the full variable domain reads DSGVTQTPKHLITATGQRVTLRCSPRSGDLSVYWYQQSLDQGLQFLIQYYNGEERAKGNILERFSAQQFPDLHSELNLSSLELGDSALYFCASSVPSSGLADHEQYFGPGTRLTVT.

The V and J genes are TRBV11-2 and TRBJ2-3, with D tentatively TRBD2 (6 bases). Germline V gene data show CDR1 as SGHAT and CDR2 as FQNNGV. Trimming left V 8 bases short and J 4 bases short, with 10 bases between. The CDR3 runs to 12 residues. The CDR3, as DNA: TGTGCCAGCCGCTGGGGGGCAGATACGCAGTATTTT. Amino acids: CASRWGADTQYF.

With respect to this clone: Additional DNA sequences in this sample encode the identical CDR3. J is TRBJ1-4 and V is TRBV28; D not resolved. Germline lookup yields CDR1 MDHEN and CDR2 SYDVKM. The CDR3 is 14 amino acids. Trimming removed 2 bases from V and 2 bases from J, with 6 bases in between. The CDR3 nucleotides are TGTGCCAGCAGTTTAGGAGGGACTAATGAAAAACTGTTTTTT. Protein sequence: CASSLGGTNEKLFF. The complete variable domain, with remaining parts taken from reference TRBV28 and TRBJ1-4, reads DVKVTQSSRYLVKRTGEKVFLECVQDMDHENMFWYRQDPGLGLRLIYFSYDVKMKEKGDIPEGYSVSREKKERFSLILESASTNQTSMYLCASSLGGTNEKLFFGSGTQLSVL.

J is TRBJ2-7 and V is TRBV15; no firm D call. The V end was cut by 8 bases, the J end by 2 bases, with 13 bases between. CDR3 length: 13 amino acids. CDR1 is LNHNV and CDR2 is YYDKDF in the germline V gene (reference sequence). This CDR3 reads CATSYDTTYEQYF. In DNA, the CDR3 is TGTGCCACCTCTTACGACACCACCTACGAGCAGTACTTC.

This clone appeared once. J is TRBJ1-5 and V is TRBV2; 8 bases match TRBD1. V gave up 3 bases and J gave up 7 bases; unmatched junction bases: 5. From germline, CDR1 is SNHLY and CDR2 FYNNEI. The CDR3 consists of 14 residues. The CDR3 nucleotides are TGTGCCAGCAGTGACGGACAGGGACAACAGCCCCAGCATTTT. This translates into CASSDGQGQQPQHF.

The rearrangement links TRBV7-9 to TRBJ2-1, with 12 bases aligning to TRBD1. The V gene's germline CDR1 is SEHNR and CDR2 FQNEAQ (reference sequence). The V gene end was trimmed by 4 bases and the J gene end by 8 bases; junction bases not matched to a gene: 12. The CDR3 length is 17 residues. CDR3 protein: CASSSPAGTGGQYEQFF. The CDR3 DNA reads as TGTGCCAGCAGCTCCCCGGCCGGGACAGGGGGCCAGTATGAGCAGTTCTTC.

CDR3 sequence reads: CASTLTNFYGYTF. The CDR3 DNA is TGTGCCAGCACCCTTACTAATTTCTATGGCTACACCTTC. This chain connects TRBV28 to TRBJ1-2; no reliable D call. Germline V gives CDR1 MDHEN, CDR2 SYDVKM. Trimming pared 7 bases from V and 4 bases from J, leaving 13 bases between. The CDR3 sequence is 13 residues long.

The chain combines TRBV10-2 with TRBJ2-1; D may be TRBD2 (6 bases). Germline values: CDR1 WSHSY, CDR2 SAAADI. V was clipped by 2 bases and J by 3 bases, with 11 bases between them. This CDR3 comprises 15 residues. Written as DNA, the CDR3 is TGCGCCAGCAGTGAGGCGGGAAGCGTCTACAATGAGCAGTTCTTC. This translates into CASSEAGSVYNEQFF.

The chain has TRBV4-1 and TRBJ2-7; 8 bases agree with TRBD2. The CDR3 loop spans 16 amino acids. The ends lost 4 bases at V and 3 bases at J; junction bases unmatched: 11. Germline loops: CDR1 MGHRA, CDR2 YSYEKL. The CDR3 here is CASSRGRLSGNYEQYF. The CDR3 DNA reads as TGCGCCAGCAGCCGTGGCCGGCTTAGCGGGAACTACGAGCAGTACTTC.

CDR3 sequence reads: CASSELAGQYEQYF. The CDR3 nucleotides read TGTGCCAGCAGCGAACTAGCGGGGCAGTACGAGCAGTACTTC. The chain has TRBV27 and TRBJ2-5, with 10 bases lining up with TRBD2. The J call may be mistaken, given a closer DNA end match to TRBJ2-7. Germline CDR1 is MNHEY and CDR2 is SMNVEV (reference sequence). The CDR3 has 14 amino acids.

The V and J genes are TRBV2 and TRBJ1-4, with D possibly matching TRBD1 (6 bases). V lost 5 bases, J lost 7 bases, and 14 bases lay in between. The CDR3 is 14 amino acids. Per germline, CDR1 SNHLY and CDR2 FYNNEI. The CDR3 protein is CASSYDRLGEKLFF. In DNA, the CDR3 is TGTGCCAGCAGTTATGACAGGTTAGGTGAAAAACTGTTTTTT.

The chain links TRBV6-1 to TRBJ2-5, with 8 bases that match TRBD1. V was pared by 7 bases and J by 5 bases, with 9 bases of the junction left unmatched. In germline, CDR1 is MNHNS, CDR2 SASEGT. This CDR3 has 14 residues. The CDR3, as DNA: TGTGCCAGCATACGAGACAGGGGTCCGGAGACCCAGTACTTC. The encoded protein is CASIRDRGPETQYF.

The chain combines TRBV5-1 with TRBJ2-1; 9 bases align to TRBD1. CDR3 length: 14 residues. V dropped 3 bases and J dropped 6; count of bases not matched to a gene: 4. Germline V gene sequence: CDR1 SGHRS, CDR2 YFSETQ. The CDR3 sequence: CASSWGTGSNEQFF. CDR3 DNA sequence: TGCGCCAGCAGCTGGGGGACAGGGAGCAATGAGCAGTTCTTC.

The genes are TRBV6-5 and TRBJ2-7; 7 bases fit TRBD1. The CDR3 is 15 residues long. CDR1 and CDR2 (germline): MNHEY, SVGAGI. With V trimmed by 5 bases and J by 3 bases, 10 bases remained unmatched. DNA of the CDR3: TGTGCCAGCAGTAAAATCGACAGGGCCGGCTACGAGCAGTACTTC. Translated: CASSKIDRAGYEQYF.

This chain connects TRBV5-1 to TRBJ1-2, with a weak D call TRBD1 (6 bases). Trimming left V 0 bases short and J 8 bases short, with 14 bases between. The CDR3 is made up of 14 amino acids. Germline CDR1 is SGHRS and CDR2 is YFSETQ. The CDR3 bases are TGCGCCAGCAGCTTGGGGGGGCAAATGGAAGGCTACACCTTC. It translates to CASSLGGQMEGYTF.

The V and J genes are TRBV15 and TRBJ2-1, with D perhaps matching TRBD2 (6 bases). The germline V gene has CDR1 LNHNV and CDR2 YYDKDF (reference sequence). Trimming cost V 5 bases and J 15 bases, with 14 bases left between them. The CDR3 covers 11 residues. CDR3 nucleotides: TGTGCCACCAGCGCAGGGACTGATCCGTTCTTC. As protein: CATSAGTDPFF. Supplemented by reference TRBV15 and TRBJ2-1, the full variable domain reads DAMVIQNPRYQVTQFGKPVTLSCSQTLNHNVMYWYQQKSSQAPKLLFHYYDKDFNNEADTPDNFQSRRPNTSFCFLDIRSPGLGDTAMYLCATSAGTDPFFGPGTRLTVL.

The V and J genes are TRBV2 and TRBJ2-1; D is undetermined. Trimming removed 3 bases from V and 0 bases from J, with 6 bases in between. This CDR3 is built from 14 residues. CDR1 SNHLY and CDR2 FYNNEI come from the germline V gene. As DNA, the CDR3 is TGTGCCAGCAGTGAGGGCCACTCCTACAATGAGCAGTTCTTC. Residues: CASSEGHSYNEQFF.

The chain uses TRBV7-2 and TRBJ2-3; 8 bases agree with TRBD2. The junction had 8 bases not matched to a gene; V was cut back by 5 bases and J by 4 bases. The germline CDR1 and CDR2 sequences are SGHTA and FQGNSA. CDR3 length: 15 residues. The CDR3: CASSRSGSGADTQYF. DNA of the CDR3: TGTGCCAGCAGCCGAAGCGGGAGTGGTGCAGATACGCAGTATTTT.

This chain uses TRBV5-6 with TRBJ1-2; 9 nucleotides agree with TRBD1. CDR1 and CDR2 (germline): SGHDT, YYEEEE. This CDR3 is built from 15 residues. The junction had 6 bases not matched to a gene; V was cut back by 4 bases and J by 2 bases. DNA for the CDR3: TGTGCCAGCAGCACCAAACAGGGGGCCAACTATGGCTACACCTTC. Its protein is CASSTKQGANYGYTF.

V is TRBV30 and J is TRBJ2-3; 9 bases align to TRBD2. The junction had 11 bases not matched to a gene; V was cut back by 0 bases and J by 4 bases. Looked up from germline, CDR1 is GTSNPN and CDR2 is SVGIG (reference sequence). The CDR3 is made up of 17 amino acids. The CDR3 protein is CAWSVRAAGGPSDTQYF. The CDR3 coding sequence is TGTGCCTGGAGTGTAAGGGCTGCGGGAGGGCCGTCAGATACGCAGTATTTT.

J is TRBJ2-2 and V is TRBV6-5, with D possibly matching TRBD1 (6 bases). The CDR3 runs 15 residues. Trimming removed 4 bases from V and 4 bases from J, with 13 bases in between. Per germline, CDR1 MNHEY and CDR2 SVGAGI. CDR3 nucleotides: TGTGCCAGCAGTTCTACGCCCAGGGGCACCGGGGAGCTGTTTTTT. Its translation: CASSSTPRGTGELFF.

The chain joins TRBV11-2 to TRBJ2-1; D possibly corresponds to TRBD1 (6 bases). The germline gives CDR1 SGHAT, CDR2 FQNNGV. With 5 bases removed from V and 3 bases from J, the gap between germline ends came to 8 bases. The CDR3 is made up of 13 amino acids. CDR3 in amino acids: CASSQGHYNEQFF. The CDR3 bases are TGTGCCAGCAGCCAGGGACACTACAATGAGCAGTTCTTC.

J is TRBJ2-7 and V is TRBV2; 7 bases fit TRBD2. Losses at the gene ends were 4 bases for V and 5 bases for J; bases not matched to a gene: 17. The CDR3 is 17 amino acids. The germline gives CDR1 SNHLY, CDR2 FYNNEI. CDR3 protein: CASSGVRAGVGVDEQYF. DNA of the CDR3: TGTGCCAGCAGTGGAGTCCGCGCGGGAGTGGGGGTAGACGAGCAGTACTTC. Full variable domain (outside the CDR3, taken from reference TRBV2 and TRBJ2-7): EPEVTQTPSHQVTQMGQEVILRCVPISNHLYFYWYRQILGQKVEFLVSFYNNEISEKSEIFDDQFSVERPDGSNFTLKIRSTKLEDSAMYFCASSGVRAGVGVDEQYFGPGTRLTVT.

The rearrangement uses TRBV27 and TRBJ2-1; 7 bases map to TRBD1. Germline V lookup: CDR1 MNHEY, CDR2 SMNVEV (reference sequence). Trimming at V came to 5 bases and at J to 4 bases, leaving 8 bases not matched to a gene. The CDR3 covers 15 residues. The CDR3 loop is CASSPNRGGYNEQFF. CDR3 in DNA: TGTGCCAGCAGTCCAAACAGGGGCGGGTACAATGAGCAGTTCTTC.

The chain uses TRBV25-1 and TRBJ2-3, with D maybe TRBD1 (6 bases). Germline V gives CDR1 MGHDK, CDR2 SYGVNS. Trimming took off 3 bases at V and 4 bases at J, with 20 bases between the two ends. The CDR3 loop spans 17 amino acids. CDR3 nucleotide sequence: TGTGCCAGCAGTGACCCCCCCCAGGGGTCCCCTCCAGATACGCAGTATTTT. The encoded protein is CASSDPPQGSPPDTQYF. The whole variable domain, remainder taken from reference TRBV25-1 and TRBJ2-3, is EADIYQTPRYLVIGTGKKITLECSQTMGHDKMYWYQQDPGMELHLIHYSYGVNSTEKGDLSSESTVSRIRTEHFPLTLESARPSHTSQYLCASSDPPQGSPPDTQYFGPGTRLTVL.